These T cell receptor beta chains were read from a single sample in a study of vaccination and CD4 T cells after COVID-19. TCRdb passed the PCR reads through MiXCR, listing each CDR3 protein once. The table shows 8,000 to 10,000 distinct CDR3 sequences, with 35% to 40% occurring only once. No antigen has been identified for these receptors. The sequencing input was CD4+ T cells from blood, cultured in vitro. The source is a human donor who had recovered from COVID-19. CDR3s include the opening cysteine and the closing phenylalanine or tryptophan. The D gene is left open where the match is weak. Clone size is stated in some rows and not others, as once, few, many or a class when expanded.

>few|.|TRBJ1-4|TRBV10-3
TGTGCCATTGGAGGTGGCGAAAAACTGTTTTTT
CAIGGGEKLFF
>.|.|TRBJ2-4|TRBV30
TGTGCCTGGAGTTCAGGAGGTCTAGCCAAAAACATTCAGTACTTC
CAWSSGGLAKNIQYF
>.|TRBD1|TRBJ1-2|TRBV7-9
TGTGCCAGCAGCTGGGAGGGGGCGAACGGCTACACCTTC
CASSWEGANGYTF
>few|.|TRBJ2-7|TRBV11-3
TGTGCCAGCAGCCTCAAAGCCCACGAGCAGTACTTC
CASSLKAHEQYF
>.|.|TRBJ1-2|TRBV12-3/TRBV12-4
TGTGCCAGCAGTTTAACGTCGTCAGGGACTGGCTACACCTTC
CASSLTSSGTGYTF
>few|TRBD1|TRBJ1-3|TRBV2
TGTGCCAGCGGACGCGACCAGGGGGCAGCGGGAAACACCATATATTTT
CASGRDQGAAGNTIYF
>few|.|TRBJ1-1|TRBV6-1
TGTGCCAGCGAAAACAGAGCGGGCACTGAAGCTTTCTTT
CASENRAGTEAFF
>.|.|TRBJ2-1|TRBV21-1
TGTGCCAGCAGCAAGGACCCACGGGGAATCGGGGATTACAATGAGCAGTTCTTC
CASSKDPRGIGDYNEQFF
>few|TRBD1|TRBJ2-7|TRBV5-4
TGTGCCAGCAGCTTGGGACAGGGGGGTTCCTACGAGCAGTACTTC
CASSLGQGGSYEQYF
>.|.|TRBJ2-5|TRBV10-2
TGCGCCAGCAGTGATCAGGGACAAGAGACCCAGTACTTC
CASSDQGQETQYF
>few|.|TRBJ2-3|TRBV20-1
TGCAGTGCGGATGGTCCTCGGGCAGATACGCAGTATTTT
CSADGPRADTQYF
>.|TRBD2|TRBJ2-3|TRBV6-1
TGTGCCAGCAAGCGTCCGGGACTAGCGGGGAGGCCGAATACGCAGTATTTT
CASKRPGLAGRPNTQYF
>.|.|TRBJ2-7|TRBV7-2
TGTGCCAGCAGCTTAAGTACACAGGCATACTACGAGCAGTACTTC
CASSLSTQAYYEQYF
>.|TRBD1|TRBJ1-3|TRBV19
TGTGCCAGTAGTCTACAGGGGGCTGGAAACACCATATATTTT
CASSLQGAGNTIYF
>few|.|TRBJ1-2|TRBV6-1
TGTGCCAGCAGTGAAATATTTTTTAGGGCTAACTATGGCTACACCTTC
CASSEIFFRANYGYTF
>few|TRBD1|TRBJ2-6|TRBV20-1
TGCAGTGCTAGCCTTTGGACAGGGGTAACCGCTGGGGCCAACGTCCTGACTTTC
CSASLWTGVTAGANVLTF
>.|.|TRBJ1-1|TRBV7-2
TGTGCCAGCAGCTTAGGGACACTTGAAGCTTTCTTT
CASSLGTLEAFF
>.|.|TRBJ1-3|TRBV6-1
TGTGCCAGCACTAAAGGGGTCAGGGAGGCTGGAAACACCATATATTTT
CASTKGVREAGNTIYF
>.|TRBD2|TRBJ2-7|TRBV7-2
TGTGCCAGCAGCCCAGGCGGGGGGATGGCCTACGAGCAGTACTTC
CASSPGGGMAYEQYF
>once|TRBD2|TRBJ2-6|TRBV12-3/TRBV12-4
TGTGCCAGCAGTTTAGCGTTCGGGGGGGCCGGGGCCAACGTCCTGACTTTC
CASSLAFGGAGANVLTF
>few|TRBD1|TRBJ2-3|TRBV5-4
TGTGCCAGCAGCCCAGGACAGGGGTCAGATACGCAGTATTTT
CASSPGQGSDTQYF
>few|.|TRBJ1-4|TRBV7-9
TGTGCCAGCAGCCCTCGAGACGGTGCAACTAATGAAAAACTGTTTTTT
CASSPRDGATNEKLFF
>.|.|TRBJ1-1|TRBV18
TGTGCCAGCTCCCGGGCACAAGTATCGGGCACTGAAGCTTTCTTT
CASSRAQVSGTEAFF
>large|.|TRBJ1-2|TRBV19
TGTGCCAGTAGTCCCCAGACAGGAGGAGACTATGGCTACACCTTC
CASSPQTGGDYGYTF
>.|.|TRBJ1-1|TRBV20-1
TGCAGTGCTAGGGGCTCCGGGGGCACTGAAGCTTTCTTT
CSARGSGGTEAFF
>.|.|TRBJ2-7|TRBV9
TGTGCCAGCAGCGTAGCTGCCGAACAGAACGAGCAGTACTTC
CASSVAAEQNEQYF
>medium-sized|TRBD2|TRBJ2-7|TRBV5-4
TGTGCCAGCAGCCATACTAGCGGGGGCTCCTACGAGCAGTACTTC
CASSHTSGGSYEQYF
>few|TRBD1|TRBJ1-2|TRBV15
TGTGCCACCAGCAGAGGGGGGACAGGGGGCGATGGCTACACCTTC
CATSRGGTGGDGYTF
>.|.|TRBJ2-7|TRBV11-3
TGTGCCAGCAGCTTAGGGACGGCGTCCTACGAGCAGTACTTC
CASSLGTASYEQYF
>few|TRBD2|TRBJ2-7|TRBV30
TGTGCCTGGAGACGGGGGAGGGGTACCTACGAGCAGTACTTC
CAWRRGRGTYEQYF
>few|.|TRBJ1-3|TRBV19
TGTGCCAGTAGTATCGGGCAGGAGGCAGGAAACACCATATATTTT
CASSIGQEAGNTIYF
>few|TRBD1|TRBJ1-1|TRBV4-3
TGCGCCAGCAGCCAAGATTGGGGGGGGACAGACACAGCTAACACTGAAGCTTTCTTT
CASSQDWGGTDTANTEAFF
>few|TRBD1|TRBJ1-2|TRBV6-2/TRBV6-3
TGTGCCAGCAGGAGCTTGGGACAGGGTTCCTATGGCTACACCTTC
CASRSLGQGSYGYTF
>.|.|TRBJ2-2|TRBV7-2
TGTGCCAGCAGCTTAGCCGCCAGCTTCACCGGGGAGCTGTTTTTT
CASSLAASFTGELFF
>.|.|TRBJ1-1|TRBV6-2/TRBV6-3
TGTGCCAGCAGTTTCGACCGGGACATTGAAGCTTTCTTT
CASSFDRDIEAFF
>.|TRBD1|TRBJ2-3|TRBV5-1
TGCGCCAGCAGCTCGGGGGAGACAGGGGACACAGATACGCAGTATTTT
CASSSGETGDTDTQYF
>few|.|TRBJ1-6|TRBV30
TGTGCCTGGAGTGTTTGGGATCCCCTCGGGAGGGATTCACCCCTCCACTTT
CAWSVWDPLGRDSPLHF
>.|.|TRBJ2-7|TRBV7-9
TGTGCCAGCAGCTTAGGAGAGATGACCTACGAGCAGTACTTC
CASSLGEMTYEQYF
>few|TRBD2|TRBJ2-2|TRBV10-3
TGTGCCATCAGAAGCGGGGGGGCCGACACCGGGGAGCTGTTTTTT
CAIRSGGADTGELFF
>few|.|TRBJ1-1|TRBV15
TGTGCCACCAGCAGACCCACCCATAGGATGAACACTGAAGCTTTCTTT
CATSRPTHRMNTEAFF
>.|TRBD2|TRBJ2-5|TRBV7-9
TGTGCCAGCAGCACCAACCGGGTCGGGCTAGCGGGCCAAGAGACCCAGTACTTC
CASSTNRVGLAGQETQYF
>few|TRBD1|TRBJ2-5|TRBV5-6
TGTGCCAGCAGCTTGGCGGACAGGGGGGAGACCCAGTACTTC
CASSLADRGETQYF
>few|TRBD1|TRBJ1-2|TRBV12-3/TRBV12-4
TGTGCAAGTCAAACAGGGGTCAGTGGCTACACCTTC
CASQTGVSGYTF
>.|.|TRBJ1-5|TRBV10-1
TGCGCCAGCAGTGAGTCCCGGCGGGGCAATCAGCCCCAGCATTTT
CASSESRRGNQPQHF
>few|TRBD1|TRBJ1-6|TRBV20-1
TGCAGTGCTAGGGGGGCCGGACAGGGGGATTCACCCCTCCACTTT
CSARGAGQGDSPLHF
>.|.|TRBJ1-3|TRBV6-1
TGTGCCAGCAAAAGCTCTGGAAACACCATATATTTT
CASKSSGNTIYF
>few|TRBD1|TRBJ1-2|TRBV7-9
TGTGCCACGCGAGCGTCCCGGGACAGGGGCACTAACTATGGCTACACCTTC
CATRASRDRGTNYGYTF
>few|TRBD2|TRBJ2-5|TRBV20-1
TGCAGTGCTAGAGATCGATCCCCTGGACTAGTAGGAGAGACCCAGTACTTC
CSARDRSPGLVGETQYF
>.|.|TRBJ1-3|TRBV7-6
TGTGCCAGCAGCCCCGACAGTTCAGGAGGTGGCGCCATATATTTT
CASSPDSSGGGAIYF
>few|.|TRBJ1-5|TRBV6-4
TGTGCCAGCAGTGTTTGCAGCAATAGCAATCAGCCCCAGCATTTT
CASSVCSNSNQPQHF
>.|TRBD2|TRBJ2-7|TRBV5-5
TGTGCCAGCAGCGGGGGACTAGCGGGGGGATATTACGAGCAGTACTTC
CASSGGLAGGYYEQYF